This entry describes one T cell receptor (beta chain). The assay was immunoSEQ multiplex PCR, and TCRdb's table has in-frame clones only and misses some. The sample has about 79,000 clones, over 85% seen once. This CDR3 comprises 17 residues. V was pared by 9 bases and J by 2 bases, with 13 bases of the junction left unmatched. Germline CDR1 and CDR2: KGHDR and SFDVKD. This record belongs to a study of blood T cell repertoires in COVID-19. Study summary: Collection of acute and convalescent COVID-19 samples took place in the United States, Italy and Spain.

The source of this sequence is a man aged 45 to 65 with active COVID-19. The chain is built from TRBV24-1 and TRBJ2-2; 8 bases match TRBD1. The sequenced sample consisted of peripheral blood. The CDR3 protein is CATADRSGTGNTGELFF. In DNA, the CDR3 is TGTGCCACCGCTGACCGGTCGGGGACAGGCAACACCGGGGAGCTGTTTTTT.